This TCR beta chain is from a study of T cells expressing NK-cell markers (dated by TCRdb to the early 2020s). Turning to the overall study: Fewer than ten donors provided sorted CD3+CD56+NKG2C+, CD3+CD56+NKG2C- and CD3+CD56-NKG2C+ T-cell subsets, whose TCR beta-chain repertoires were profiled. Among the eight sequenced donors, only one was HCMV-seronegative, while the other seven were HCMV-seropositive. Randomly selected healthy volunteers, three men and five women, were used as the eight sequenced donors. Illumina HiSeq 2000/2500, MiSeq or NextSeq was used to sequence libraries as 2 x 150 bp reads.

Sequencing took place on an Illumina HiSeq 2000. TCR beta cDNA libraries were made by 5'RACE template switching that added a universal primer site and unique molecular identifiers. cDNA synthesis was primed from the TCR beta constant segment, followed by two successive PCR amplification steps. Processing in the source paper ran as follows. MIGEC was used to demultiplex reads and group the reads by UMI, and MiTCR was used to assemble and quantify clonotypes. To exclude erroneous sequences, only TCR cDNA sequences supported by at least two reads were retained. Downstream repertoire analysis used the tcR package, and clonotypes were matched across fractions by CDR3 nucleotide sequence plus V segment. VDJmatch was used to annotate antigen specificity against VDJdb, with one amino acid substitution in CDR3 allowed. TCRdb reprocessed the reads, reporting each CDR3 protein sequence once and no DNA. V and J calls and clone size were set by TCRdb, not the authors. The sample's table covers roughly 350,000 distinct CDR3 sequences. The ten most abundant clones make up over 4% of the sample.

HCMV-specific IgG was detected in serum with a commercial ELISA kit to determine HCMV serostatus. Ficoll density gradient centrifugation was used to isolate peripheral blood mononuclear cells from blood. The study at large found these results: Those dominant clonotypes were again the most abundant among CD3+CD56-NKG2C+ cells in a handful of donors, at roughly 28.3-65%. Whether the expanded NKG2C-expressing T cell clones were specific for HCMV antigens was left unclear. In several donors, the dominant CD3+CD56+NKG2C+ clonotypes ranked among the top 10 CD8+ clonotypes, making up roughly 1.0-7.5% of CD8+ T cells.

A note on this clonotype: The clone's antigen remains unknown.

The sequencing sample was made of blood T cells: a sorted CD56 or NKG2C T cell subset, CD4+ or CD8+ T cells, or bulk PBMC T cells (not recorded which). This clonotype was sampled from a man aged 18-75 years in good health.

CDR3 reads: CASSPTGGAYEQYF. The rearranged chain carries TRBV7-2 and TRBJ2-7; TCRdb's D gene call, TRBD1, goes unchecked for lack of DNA. Based on the germline V gene, the CDR1 and CDR2 sequences are SGHTA and FQGNSA. Inclusive of the bounding cysteine and phenylalanine, the CDR3 is 14 residues long. Only the protein is available.